The 30 T cell receptor beta chains below were found in one sample sequenced in a study of T cells in tuberculosis. Sequencing was performed with immunoSEQ multiplex PCR; in TCRdb, only in-frame clones are kept and a portion is missing. The sample carries fewer than 55,000 clones, about 95% recorded once. Time point denoted: new active TB diagnosis, blood taken before or within 7 days of starting treatment. The specimen was PBMCs, collected at tuberculosis diagnosis. The receptors were sampled from an adult with tuberculosis.

V usage is TRBV2 and J usage is TRBJ2-1; D perhaps matches TRBD2 (6 bases). Trimming cost V 7 bases and J 4 bases, with 14 bases left between them. The germline CDR1 and CDR2 sequences are SNHLY and FYNNEI. The CDR3 is made up of 14 amino acids. The CDR3 region is CASIRDWGYNEQFF. The CDR3 coding sequence is TGTGCCAGCATCCGGGACTGGGGATACAATGAGCAGTTCTTC.

The chain links TRBV5-5 to TRBJ2-1; 8 bases are a match to TRBD2. Germline V gene sequence: CDR1 SGHKS, CDR2 YYEKEE (reference sequence). The V and J ends lost 2 bases and 3 bases, in that order; junction bases with no gene match: 4. The CDR3 covers 15 residues. DNA for the CDR3: TGTGCCAGCAGCTTTACTAGCGGCTACTACAATGAGCAGTTCTTC. Translation: CASSFTSGYYNEQFF. The full variable domain, its missing parts supplied by reference TRBV5-5 and TRBJ2-1, is DAGVTQSPTHLIKTRGQQVTLRCSPISGHKSVSWYQQVLGQGPQFIFQYYEKEERGRGNFPDRFSARQFPNYSSELNVNALLLGDSALYLCASSFTSGYYNEQFFGPGTRLTVL.

To note about this clone: The junction and the germline gene differ at one end; a read error may be behind it. V gene TRBV28 combines with J gene TRBJ1-2; 8 nucleotides agree with TRBD1. Germline assignment: CDR1 MDHEN and CDR2 SYDVKM. The CDR3 contains 13 residues. CDR3 residues: CASSPGGRLYISF. CDR3 bases: TGTGCCAGCAGTCCAGGGGGCCGCCTCTATATCTCCTTC.

The chain is built from TRBV2 and TRBJ1-1, with 7 nucleotides matching TRBD1. This CDR3 is built from 14 residues. Per the germline V gene, CDR1 is SNHLY and CDR2 is FYNNEI. The V and J ends lost 3 bases and 5 bases, in that order; junction bases with no gene match: 6. CDR3 bases: TGTGCCAGCAGTGATGCGAGGGGGCGGACTGAAGCTTTCTTT. This sequence encodes CASSDARGRTEAFF.

The gene calls are TRBV29-1 and TRBJ1-2, with 8 bases aligning to TRBD1. With 6 bases clipped from V and 5 bases from J, the junction kept 2 bases outside the gene matches. CDR3 length: 11 residues. The V gene's germline CDR1 is SQVTM and CDR2 ANQGSEA. CDR3 nucleotides: TGCAGCGTAGGACAGGGTTATGGCTACACCTTC. This gives the protein CSVGQGYGYTF.

The chain recombines TRBV30 with TRBJ2-7, with 7 bases identical to TRBD1. Losses at the gene ends were 2 bases for V and 4 bases for J; bases not matched to a gene: 5. CDR1 is GTSNPN and CDR2 is SVGIG in the germline V gene (reference sequence). The CDR3 spans 13 residues. The DNA of the CDR3 is TGTGCCTGGAGTCTCGGACAGGCTTACGAGCAGTACTTC. This encodes CAWSLGQAYEQYF.

This clone was observed a single time. The chain combines TRBV18 with TRBJ1-1; D not resolved. Germline CDR1 and CDR2: KGHSH and LQKENI. The V end was cut by 2 bases, the J end by 1 base, with 8 bases between. The CDR3 contains 14 residues. The CDR3 here is CASSPSFRNTEAFF. The CDR3 nucleotides read TGTGCCAGCTCACCATCTTTTAGGAACACTGAAGCTTTCTTT.

The chain links TRBV7-2 to TRBJ1-2; D not resolved. The germline CDR1 and CDR2 sequences are SGHTA and FQGNSA. The V gene lost 8 bases and the J gene lost 2 bases, with 9 bases spanning the gap. This CDR3 spans 12 amino acids. The CDR3 region has the DNA TGTGCCAGCGCAGGAGGGAACTATGGCTACACCTTC. Translation gives CASAGGNYGYTF.

This clone appeared a single time. The CDR3 coding sequence is TGTGCCAGCAGCCAAGATTTGGGGCCTGTGGAGCAGTTCTTC. Translation: CASSQDLGPVEQFF. The chain carries TRBV14 and TRBJ2-1; a possible D gene is TRBD1 (5 bases). This CDR3 has 14 residues. Germline loops: CDR1 SGHDN, CDR2 FVKESK. The V end was cut by 0 bases, the J end by 10 bases, with 13 bases between. Variable domain in full (rest from reference TRBV14 and TRBJ2-1): EAGVTQFPSHSVIEKGQTVTLRCDPISGHDNLYWYRRVMGKEIKFLLHFVKESKQDESGMPNNRFLAERTGGTYSTLKVQPAELEDSGVYFCASSQDLGPVEQFFGPGTRLTVL.

The chain employs TRBV10-3 and TRBJ1-5; a possible D gene is TRBD1 (5 bases). Germline values: CDR1 ENHRY, CDR2 SYGVKD. Trimming pared 1 base from V and 4 bases from J, leaving 11 bases between. This CDR3 region has 15 residues. DNA of the CDR3: TGTGCCATCAGTGAGTTTCTGGGGGGTAATCAGCCCCAGCATTTT. Protein sequence: CAISEFLGGNQPQHF.

This clone has only one observation. The CDR3, as DNA: TGTGCCTGGAGTAGACAGGGTTTTGAGCAGTTCTTC. Translated: CAWSRQGFEQFF. The V and J genes are TRBV30 and TRBJ2-1; 7 bases agree with TRBD1. Germline V gives CDR1 GTSNPN, CDR2 SVGIG (reference sequence). The V gene end was trimmed by 2 bases and the J gene end by 9 bases; junction bases not matched to a gene: 4. This CDR3 is built from 12 residues.

This chain connects TRBV9 to TRBJ2-5; 8 positions agree with TRBD1. V gave up 0 bases and J gave up 1 base; unmatched junction bases: 2. This CDR3 has 15 amino acids. In germline, CDR1 is SGDLS, CDR2 YYNGEE. The CDR3 spells CASSVGTGFQETQYF. As DNA, the CDR3 is TGTGCCAGCAGCGTAGGGACAGGGTTCCAAGAGACCCAGTACTTC.

This clone was recorded a few times. The V gene is TRBV18, the J gene TRBJ1-5; tentatively, D is TRBD1 (6 bases). The V gene lost 3 bases and the J gene lost 5 bases, with 14 bases spanning the gap. The germline V gene has CDR1 KGHSH and CDR2 LQKENI. CDR3 length equals 15 residues. For the CDR3, the DNA is TGTGCCAGCTCACCTACGGGGACACCGGATCAGCCCCAGCATTTT. Protein: CASSPTGTPDQPQHF.

The rearrangement joins TRBV10-3 to TRBJ1-2, with unresolved D. V was trimmed by 2 bases and J by 0 bases, leaving 10 bases between them. The CDR3 runs to 15 residues. Germline CDR1 is ENHRY and CDR2 is SYGVKD. The CDR3 nucleotides read TGTGCCATCAGTGAGAATGCCGGTCCTAACTATGGCTACACCTTC. Its protein is CAISENAGPNYGYTF.

This chain uses TRBV5-1 with TRBJ2-7; 8 positions match TRBD1. The CDR3 covers 14 residues. V lost 4 bases to trimming and J lost 6 bases; unmatched junction nucleotides: 9. Germline CDR1 SGHRS, CDR2 YFSETQ. CDR3: CASSLGQGGTEQYF. As DNA, the CDR3 is TGCGCCAGCAGCCTTGGACAGGGAGGAACCGAGCAGTACTTC.

The chain employs TRBV19 and TRBJ1-5, with D unclear. The CDR3 covers 13 residues. Per germline, CDR1 LNHDA and CDR2 SQIVND (reference sequence). The V and J ends lost 7 bases and 3 bases respectively, with 10 bases between them. CDR3 DNA: TGTGCCAGTATCGGAGGAAACAATCAGCCCCAGCATTTT. This gives the protein CASIGGNNQPQHF.

The chain employs TRBV28 and TRBJ2-3; 7 bases match TRBD1. V was pared by 2 bases and J by 2 bases, with 1 base of the junction left unmatched. The CDR3 is 14 amino acids. Germline V gene sequence: CDR1 MDHEN, CDR2 SYDVKM. The CDR3 sequence: CASSLGTDTDTQYF. The CDR3 coding sequence is TGTGCCAGCAGTTTAGGGACAGACACAGATACGCAGTATTTT.

The rearrangement links TRBV9 to TRBJ2-5; tentatively, D is TRBD2 (5 bases). This CDR3 comprises 13 residues. Germline V CDR1 and CDR2: SGDLS, YYNGEE. Trimming shortened V by 2 bases and J by 2 bases, and 7 bases separated the two germline ends. CDR3 sequence: CASSVSGQETQYF. CDR3 sequence (DNA): TGTGCCAGCAGCGTGTCGGGGCAAGAGACCCAGTACTTC.

The rearrangement links TRBV5-4 to TRBJ2-1, with TRBD2 identical over 10 bases. CDR1 is SGHNT and CDR2 is YYREEE in the germline V gene (reference sequence). The length of the CDR3 is 18 residues. J lost 0 bases, V lost 3 bases, and 9 bases had no gene match. The CDR3 protein is CASSSSGLAVPSYNEQFF. Written as DNA, the CDR3 is TGTGCCAGCAGCTCCTCCGGACTAGCGGTACCCTCCTACAATGAGCAGTTCTTC.

This clone was picked up one time. The chain couples TRBV5-1 to TRBJ2-5; 10 nucleotides match TRBD1. With 3 bases clipped from V and 4 bases from J, the junction kept 3 bases outside the gene matches. Per germline, CDR1 SGHRS and CDR2 YFSETQ. The CDR3 length is 14 residues. This CDR3 is CASSWGQGTETQYF. DNA of the CDR3: TGCGCCAGCAGCTGGGGACAGGGGACAGAGACCCAGTACTTC. The full variable domain, in which reference TRBV5-1 and TRBJ2-5 provide the parts outside the CDR3, is KAGVTQTPRYLIKTRGQQVTLSCSPISGHRSVSWYQQTPGQGLQFLFEYFSETQRNKGNFPGRFSGRQFSNSRSEMNVSTLELGDSALYLCASSWGQGTETQYFGPGTRLLVL.

The CDR3 sequence is CASSLRRPGSDTQYF. The CDR3 nucleotides are TGTGCCAGCAGCTTACGCCGACCGGGTTCTGATACGCAGTATTTT. The J gene is TRBJ2-3, the V gene TRBV7-2; D is undetermined. Looked up from germline, CDR1 is SGHTA and CDR2 is FQGNSA. Trimming cost V 2 bases and J 6 bases, with 15 bases left between them. CDR3 size: 15 residues.

This rearrangement joins TRBV7-2 to TRBJ1-2, with D perhaps TRBD1 (6 bases). Germline-derived CDR1 and CDR2 are SGHTA and FQGNSA. This CDR3 has 15 amino acids. The V gene lost 0 bases and the J gene lost 8 bases, with 16 bases spanning the gap. CDR3 nucleotide sequence: TGTGCCAGCAGCTTAGCTGCGGGGGCTATGGGGGGCTACACCTTC. It is translated as CASSLAAGAMGGYTF.

This sequence joins TRBV28 and TRBJ1-2; 7 positions match TRBD1. The CDR3 sequence is 12 residues long. Looked up from germline, CDR1 is MDHEN and CDR2 is SYDVKM. V was clipped by 7 bases and J by 4 bases; unmatched bases: 3. CDR3 region: CASTAGGYGYTF. Here the CDR3 DNA reads TGTGCCAGCACGGCAGGGGGCTATGGCTACACCTTC.

The CDR3 region is CASSEQGTGELFF. DNA of the CDR3: TGTGCCAGCAGCGAACAGGGCACCGGGGAGCTGTTTTTT. J is TRBJ2-2 and V is TRBV11-2; D perhaps matches TRBD1 (6 bases). V was trimmed by 5 bases and J by 4 bases, leaving 8 bases between them. The CDR3 covers 13 residues. Germline V gives CDR1 SGHAT, CDR2 FQNNGV.

This clone came up a few times. The V gene is TRBV29-1, the J gene TRBJ2-3, with 8 bases that match TRBD1. Germline CDR1 and CDR2: SQVTM and ANQGSEA. This CDR3 has 15 amino acids. J lost 4 bases, V lost 8 bases, and 14 bases had no gene match. The DNA for the CDR3 is TGCAGCCCCCTCGCTTGGACAGGGTCCGCAGATACGCAGTATTTT. Protein product: CSPLAWTGSADTQYF.

The rearrangement joins TRBV4-3 to TRBJ1-1; 9 bases fit TRBD1. CDR1 LGHNA and CDR2 YSLEER come from the germline V gene. V lost 0 bases, J lost 5 bases, and 10 bases stayed unmatched. The CDR3 has 17 amino acids. The CDR3 DNA follows: TGCGCCAGCAGCCAAGATTGGGGACAGGGCGATACTACTGAAGCTTTCTTT. This sequence encodes CASSQDWGQGDTTEAFF.

The chain has TRBV15 and TRBJ1-2; TRBD1 agrees at 7 bases. V dropped 11 bases and J dropped 4; count of bases not matched to a gene: 16. Germline V lookup: CDR1 LNHNV, CDR2 YYDKDF (reference sequence). The CDR3 is 15 residues long. In nucleotides, the CDR3 is TGTGCCGTACGACAGGGTACAGAGACGTTCTATGGCTACACCTTC. This sequence encodes CAVRQGTETFYGYTF.

The chain carries TRBV27 and TRBJ1-1; tentatively, D is TRBD1 (5 bases). This CDR3 has 17 amino acids. Germline V lookup: CDR1 MNHEY, CDR2 SMNVEV (reference sequence). V lost 3 bases, J lost 4 bases, and 21 bases lay in between. The CDR3 is CASSFWGGGWGVTEAFF. CDR3 coding DNA: TGTGCCAGCAGTTTTTGGGGTGGCGGTTGGGGGGTCACTGAAGCTTTCTTT.

This chain joins TRBV11-1 and TRBJ2-7; D may be TRBD1 (6 bases). The CDR3 covers 12 residues. The germline gives CDR1 SGHAT, CDR2 FQDESV (reference sequence). Trimming removed 4 bases from V and 5 bases from J, with 9 bases in between. This chain's CDR3 is CASSSNRDEQYF. CDR3 coding DNA: TGTGCCAGCAGCTCTAACAGGGACGAGCAGTACTTC.

The genes are TRBV18 and TRBJ2-7; TRBD2 agrees at 12 bases. The germline V gene encodes CDR1 KGHSH and CDR2 LQKENI. After removal of 8 bases from V and 7 bases from J, the junction contained 12 bases not matched to a gene. The CDR3 has 15 amino acids. The DNA for the CDR3 is TGTGCCAGCGCCATGTCTAGCGGGAGGGCTCATGAGCAGTACTTC. Its protein product is CASAMSSGRAHEQYF.